This T cell receptor beta chain originates from a study of cytomegalovirus exposure and HLA in healthy donors. Study-level results: Sequencing depth roughly uniform across donors was assumed in presence/absence analyses. Researchers counted roughly 150 TCR beta chains as cytomegalovirus-associated. Immune exposure data for these donors was limited to CMV serostatus.

Primers included in the PCR were 60 Vbeta and 13 Jbeta primers. Original processing notes: Some 12 million shared chains were among the about 80 million unique TCR beta chains that a later analysis counted. TCRdb's copy holds only in-frame clones and misses some; the assay was immunoSEQ multiplex PCR. That table is the source of V, J and clone size, and D and trimming were worked out from the DNA. There are a few hundred thousand clones in the sample; around 90% occur only once, and about 1.7% lies in the top ten. On this clone itself: Its antigen is not identified.

V gave up 2 bases and J gave up 0 bases, with 8 bases separating them. The V gene's germline CDR1 is SGHAT and CDR2 FQNNGV. The CDR3 sequence is 15 residues long. The receptor's source is a girl aged 2-9 years in good health and CMV-seronegative. The specimen sequenced was PBMCs. The rearrangement joins TRBV11-2 to TRBJ2-1; TRBD2 might be the D (5 bases). The CDR3 here is CASSLRGSSYNEQFF. The CDR3, as DNA: TGTGCCAGCAGCTTAAGAGGGAGCTCCTACAATGAGCAGTTCTTC.